This TCR beta chain was identified during a study of multiple sclerosis patients with progressive multifocal leukoencephalopathy. Sequencing was at survey level. The assay was immunoSEQ multiplex PCR, and TCRdb's table has in-frame clones only and misses some. The sample lists 25,000 to 30,000 clones, roughly 90% occurring once. Study observations and caveats: Before and during natalizumab, the clones expanded at PML already existed.

Germline assignment: CDR1 SEHNR and CDR2 FQNEAQ (reference sequence). The CDR3 spans 16 residues. Trimming stripped 1 base from V and 2 bases from J, with 15 bases between. Time point of the sample: around 12 months of natalizumab therapy. For this clone: The target antigen is unknown.

The input for sequencing was PBMCs, taken from a patient treated with natalizumab. This chain joins TRBV7-9 and TRBJ2-7; D assignment may be TRBD1 or TRBD2 (6 bases each). The receptor was isolated from a human donor with multiple sclerosis. CDR3 in DNA: TGTGCCAGCAGCTTAGGGGCGGGACACGGTACCTACGAGCAGTACTTC. Encoded protein: CASSLGAGHGTYEQYF. The full variable domain, rest sourced from reference TRBV7-9 and TRBJ2-7, is DTGVSQNPRHKITKRGQNVTFRCDPISEHNRLYWYRQTLGQGPEFLTYFQNEAQLEKSRLLSDRFSAERPKGSFSTLEIQRTEQGDSAMYLCASSLGAGHGTYEQYFGPGTRLTVT.